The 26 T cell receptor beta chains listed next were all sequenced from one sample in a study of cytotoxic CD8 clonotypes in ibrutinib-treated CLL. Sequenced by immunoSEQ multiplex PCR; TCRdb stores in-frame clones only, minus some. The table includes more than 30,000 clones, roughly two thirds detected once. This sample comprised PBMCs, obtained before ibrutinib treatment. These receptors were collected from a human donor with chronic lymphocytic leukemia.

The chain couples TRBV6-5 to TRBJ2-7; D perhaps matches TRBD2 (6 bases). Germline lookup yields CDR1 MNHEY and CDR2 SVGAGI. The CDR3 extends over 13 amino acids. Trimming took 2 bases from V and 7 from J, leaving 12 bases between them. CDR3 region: CASSYGSRGEQYF. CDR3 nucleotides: TGTGCCAGCAGTTACGGATCCCGGGGGGAGCAGTACTTC.

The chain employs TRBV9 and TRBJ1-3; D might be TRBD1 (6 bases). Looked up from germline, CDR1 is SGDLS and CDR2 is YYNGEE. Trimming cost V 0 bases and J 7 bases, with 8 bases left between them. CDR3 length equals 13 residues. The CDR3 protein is CASSVGGANTIYF. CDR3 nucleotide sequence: TGTGCCAGCAGCGTAGGGGGGGCGAACACCATATATTTT.

CDR3 protein: CASSPRTGNPYEQYF. CDR3 DNA sequence: TGTGCCAGCAGCCCTAGGACAGGGAATCCCTACGAGCAGTACTTC. The chain is built from TRBV5-7 and TRBJ2-7; 8 positions match TRBD1. TRBV5-7 is classed as an ORF, of uncertain function. V was clipped by 4 bases and J by 2 bases; unmatched bases: 8. This CDR3 comprises 15 residues.

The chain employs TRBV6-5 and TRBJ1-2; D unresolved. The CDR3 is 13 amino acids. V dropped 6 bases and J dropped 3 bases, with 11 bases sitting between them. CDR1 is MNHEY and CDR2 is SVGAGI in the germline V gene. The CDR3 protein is CASSRPGDYGYTF. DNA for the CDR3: TGTGCCAGCAGCCGGCCGGGAGACTATGGCTACACCTTC.

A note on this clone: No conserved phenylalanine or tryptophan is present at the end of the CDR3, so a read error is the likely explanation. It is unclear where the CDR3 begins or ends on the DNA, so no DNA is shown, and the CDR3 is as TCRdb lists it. The CDR3 protein is CASSATSGGAPGG. The chain couples TRBV10-1 to TRBJ2-7; the DNA was not compared with TRBD2, the D call given in the table. Germline V gene lookup returns CDR1 WNHNN and CDR2 SYGVQD (reference sequence). The CDR3 sequence runs 13 residues, both termini included.

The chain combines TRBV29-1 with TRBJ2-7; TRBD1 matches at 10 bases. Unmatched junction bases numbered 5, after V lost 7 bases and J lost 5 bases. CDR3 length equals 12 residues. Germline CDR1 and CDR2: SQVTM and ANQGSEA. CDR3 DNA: TGCAGCGGGGGACAGGGGAGGGACGAGCAGTACTTC. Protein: CSGGQGRDEQYF.

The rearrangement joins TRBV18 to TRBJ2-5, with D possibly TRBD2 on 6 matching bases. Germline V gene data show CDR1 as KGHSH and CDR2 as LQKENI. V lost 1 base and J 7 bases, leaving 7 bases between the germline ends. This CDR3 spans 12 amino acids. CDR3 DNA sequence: TGTGCCAGCTCACCACAGGAGGGGACCCAGTACTTC. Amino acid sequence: CASSPQEGTQYF.

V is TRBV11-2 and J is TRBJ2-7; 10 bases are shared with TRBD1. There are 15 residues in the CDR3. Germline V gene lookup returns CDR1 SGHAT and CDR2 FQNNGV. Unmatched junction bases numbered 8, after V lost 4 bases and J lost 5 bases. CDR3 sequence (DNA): TGTGCCAGCAGCTCGCGCTCGACAGGGGGCAACGAGCAGTACTTC. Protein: CASSSRSTGGNEQYF.

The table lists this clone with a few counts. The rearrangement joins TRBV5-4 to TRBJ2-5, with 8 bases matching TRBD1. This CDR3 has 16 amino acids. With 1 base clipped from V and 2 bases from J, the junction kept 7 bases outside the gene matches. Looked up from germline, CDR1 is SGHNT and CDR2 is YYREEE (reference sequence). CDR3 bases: TGTGCCAGCAGCTTGAAGACAGGGGAAGGGCAAGAGACCCAGTACTTC. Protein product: CASSLKTGEGQETQYF.

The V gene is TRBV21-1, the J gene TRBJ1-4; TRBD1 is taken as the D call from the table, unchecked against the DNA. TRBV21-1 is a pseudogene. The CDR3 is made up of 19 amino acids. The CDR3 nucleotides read TGTGCCAGCAGCAAAGATGGGCAGGGCGAGGTGCGGTGCGTGGATAAACTGTTTTTT. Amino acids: CASSKDGQGEVRCVDKLFF.

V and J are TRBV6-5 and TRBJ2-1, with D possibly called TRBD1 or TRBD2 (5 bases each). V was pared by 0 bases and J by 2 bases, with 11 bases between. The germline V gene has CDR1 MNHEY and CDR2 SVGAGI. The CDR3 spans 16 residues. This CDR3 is CASSYSGTQTYNEQFF. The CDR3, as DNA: TGTGCCAGCAGTTACTCGGGGACCCAAACCTACAATGAGCAGTTCTTC.

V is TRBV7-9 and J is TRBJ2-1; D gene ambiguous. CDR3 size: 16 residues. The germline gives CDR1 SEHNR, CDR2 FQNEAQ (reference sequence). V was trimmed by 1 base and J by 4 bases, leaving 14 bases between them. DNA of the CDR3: TGTGCCAGCAGCTTAGGGGCTATAGTCCCTTACAATGAGCAGTTCTTC. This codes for CASSLGAIVPYNEQFF.

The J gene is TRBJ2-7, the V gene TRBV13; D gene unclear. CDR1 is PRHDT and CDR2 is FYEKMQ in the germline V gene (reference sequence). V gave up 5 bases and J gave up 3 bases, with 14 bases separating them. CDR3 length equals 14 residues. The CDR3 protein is CASSPLQGVYEQYF. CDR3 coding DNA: TGTGCCAGCAGCCCGTTGCAAGGAGTCTACGAGCAGTACTTC.

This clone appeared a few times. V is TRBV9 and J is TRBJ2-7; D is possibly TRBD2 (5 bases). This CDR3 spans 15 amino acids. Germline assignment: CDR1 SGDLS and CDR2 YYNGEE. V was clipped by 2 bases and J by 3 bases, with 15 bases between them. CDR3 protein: CASSVGDPIYYEQYF. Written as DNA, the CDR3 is TGTGCCAGCAGCGTCGGGGATCCCATTTACTACGAGCAGTACTTC.

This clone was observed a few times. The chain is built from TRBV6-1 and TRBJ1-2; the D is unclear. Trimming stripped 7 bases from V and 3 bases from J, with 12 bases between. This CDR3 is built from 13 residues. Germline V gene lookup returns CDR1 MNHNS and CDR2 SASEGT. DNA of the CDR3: TGTGCCAGCACGGGCACCTACTACTATGGCTACACCTTC. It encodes CASTGTYYYGYTF.

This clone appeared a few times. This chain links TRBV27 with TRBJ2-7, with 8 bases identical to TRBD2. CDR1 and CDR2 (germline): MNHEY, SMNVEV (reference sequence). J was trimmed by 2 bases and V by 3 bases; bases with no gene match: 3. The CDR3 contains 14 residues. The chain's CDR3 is CASSFTSGPYEQYF. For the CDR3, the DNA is TGTGCCAGCAGTTTCACTAGCGGACCCTACGAGCAGTACTTC.

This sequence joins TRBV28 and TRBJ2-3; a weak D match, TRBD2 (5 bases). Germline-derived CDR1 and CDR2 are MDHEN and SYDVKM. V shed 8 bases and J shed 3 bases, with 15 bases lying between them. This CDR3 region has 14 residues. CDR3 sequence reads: CASSVVASTDTQYF. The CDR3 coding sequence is TGTGCCAGCTCTGTGGTAGCGTCTACAGATACGCAGTATTTT.

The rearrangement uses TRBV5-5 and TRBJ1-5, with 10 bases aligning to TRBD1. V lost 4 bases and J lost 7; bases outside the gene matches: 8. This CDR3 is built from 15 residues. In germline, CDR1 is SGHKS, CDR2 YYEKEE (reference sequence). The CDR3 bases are TGTGCCAGCAGCCCTGACAGGGGGCTAGGACAGCCCCAGCATTTT. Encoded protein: CASSPDRGLGQPQHF. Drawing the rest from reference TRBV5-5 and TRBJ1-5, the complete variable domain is DAGVTQSPTHLIKTRGQQVTLRCSPISGHKSVSWYQQVLGQGPQFIFQYYEKEERGRGNFPDRFSARQFPNYSSELNVNALLLGDSALYLCASSPDRGLGQPQHFGDGTRLSIL.

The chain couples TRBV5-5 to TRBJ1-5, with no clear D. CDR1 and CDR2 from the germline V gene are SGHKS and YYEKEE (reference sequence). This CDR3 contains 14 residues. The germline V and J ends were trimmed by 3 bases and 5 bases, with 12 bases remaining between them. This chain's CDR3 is CASSWEGLDQPQHF. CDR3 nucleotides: TGTGCCAGCAGCTGGGAGGGCCTTGATCAGCCCCAGCATTTT.

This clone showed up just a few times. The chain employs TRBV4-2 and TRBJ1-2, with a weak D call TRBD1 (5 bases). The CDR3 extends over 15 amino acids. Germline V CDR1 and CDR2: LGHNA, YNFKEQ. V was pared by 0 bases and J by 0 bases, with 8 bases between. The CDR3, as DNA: TGTGCCAGCAGCCAAGATGGGGGTGCTAACTATGGCTACACCTTC. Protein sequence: CASSQDGGANYGYTF.

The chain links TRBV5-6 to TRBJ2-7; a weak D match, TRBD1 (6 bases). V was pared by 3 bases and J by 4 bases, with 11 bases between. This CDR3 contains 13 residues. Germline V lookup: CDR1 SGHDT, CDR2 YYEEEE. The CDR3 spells CASSWGTLYEQYF. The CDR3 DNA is TGTGCCAGCAGCTGGGGGACACTTTACGAGCAGTACTTC.

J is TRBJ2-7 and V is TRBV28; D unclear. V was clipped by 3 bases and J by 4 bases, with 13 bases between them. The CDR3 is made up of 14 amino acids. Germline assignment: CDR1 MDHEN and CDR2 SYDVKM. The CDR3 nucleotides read TGTGCCAGCAGTTTGGCTGGCGGACGGTACGAGCAGTACTTC. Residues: CASSLAGGRYEQYF.

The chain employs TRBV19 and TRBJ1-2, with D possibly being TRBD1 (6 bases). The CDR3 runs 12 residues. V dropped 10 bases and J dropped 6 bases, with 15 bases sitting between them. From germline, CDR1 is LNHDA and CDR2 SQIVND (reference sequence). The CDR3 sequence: CAILDSPHGYTF. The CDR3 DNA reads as TGTGCCATCTTGGACAGCCCCCATGGCTACACCTTC.

CDR3 region: CASSSLGGDTEAFF. The CDR3 DNA sequence: TGTGCCAGCAGCTCGCTGGGGGGGGACACTGAAGCTTTCTTT. The chain has TRBV7-2 and TRBJ1-1; weak D call: TRBD1 (5 bases). The length of the CDR3 is 14 residues. Germline CDR1 is SGHTA and CDR2 is FQGNSA. V lost 4 bases to trimming and J lost 3 bases, with 12 bases between them.

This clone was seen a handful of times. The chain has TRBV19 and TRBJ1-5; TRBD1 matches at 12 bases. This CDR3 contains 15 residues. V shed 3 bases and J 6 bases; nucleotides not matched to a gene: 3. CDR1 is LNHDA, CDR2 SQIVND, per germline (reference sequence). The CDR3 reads CASSMGQGAGQPQHF. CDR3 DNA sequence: TGTGCCAGTAGTATGGGACAGGGGGCGGGTCAGCCCCAGCATTTT.

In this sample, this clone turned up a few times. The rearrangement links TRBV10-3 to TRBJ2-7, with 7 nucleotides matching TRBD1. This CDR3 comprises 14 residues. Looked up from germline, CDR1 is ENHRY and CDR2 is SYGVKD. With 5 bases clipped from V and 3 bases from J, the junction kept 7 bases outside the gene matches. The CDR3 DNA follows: TGTGCCATCAGTCTAGGGCGACAGGGCTACGAGCAGTACTTC. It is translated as CAISLGRQGYEQYF.